The rows below give T cell receptor beta chains drawn from one sample of a study of Tregs in tolerant kidney transplant recipients. The table came from immunoSEQ multiplex PCR; TCRdb's copy has only in-frame clones and leaves some out. The table lists over 50,000 clones, 70% to 90% of them singletons. This sample comprised Tregs from blood, obtained before the transplant. Receptor source: a human donor who received a combined kidney and bone marrow transplant. The CDR3 runs from the conserved cysteine through the conserved F or W. D genes are given only for firm matches. Some rows have no size entry. The others give once, few or many, or a class for an expanded clone.

CDR3nt	CDR3aa	v_gene	abundance	d_gene	j_gene
TGTGCCAGCAGTTACTCCCTCTACGAGCAGTACTTC	CASSYSLYEQYF	TRBV6-6	NA	NA	TRBJ2-7
TGTGCCGGCAAATTGGCGGTGAACACTGAAGCTTTCTTT	CAGKLAVNTEAFF	TRBV11-2	NA	NA	TRBJ1-1
TGTGCCAGCAGCCCAAGGACGGGAGAGGGCTACACCTTC	CASSPRTGEGYTF	TRBV9	NA	NA	TRBJ1-2
TGTGCCAGCAGCCCCCTGACAGGGGTGGAGACCCAGTACTTC	CASSPLTGVETQYF	TRBV7-2	NA	TRBD1	TRBJ2-5
TGTGCCAGCAGAGCACGGGACGTATCAACCGGGGAGCTGTTTTTT	CASRARDVSTGELFF	TRBV2	NA	NA	TRBJ2-2
TGTGCCATCAGTGCAATGGCAGGGGTCTACAACAATGAGCAGTTCTTC	CAISAMAGVYNNEQFF	TRBV10-3	NA	NA	TRBJ2-1
TGTGCCAGCAGCCTCAGTGGTAGGACAGCGGCTTTCTTT	CASSLSGRTAAFF	TRBV5-6	NA	NA	TRBJ1-1
TGTGCCAGCAGCCCGGATCGAGTGGGCTACACCTTC	CASSPDRVGYTF	TRBV11-2	NA	NA	TRBJ1-2
TGTGCCAGCAGTTTTCAGTTGGGGCAGGACCCTCCCTTCGAGCAGTACTTC	CASSFQLGQDPPFEQYF	TRBV28	NA	NA	TRBJ2-7
TGTGCCAGCAGCTTCGACCTAGCGGGGGGCGGTGGTACGCAGTATTTT	CASSFDLAGGGGTQYF	TRBV5-6	NA	TRBD2	TRBJ2-3
TGCAGCGTTGACTCAGGGTATACCGGGGAGCTGTTTTTT	CSVDSGYTGELFF	TRBV29-1	NA	NA	TRBJ2-2
TGTGCCAGCAGTCAGGGACAAACTGAAGCTTTCTTT	CASSQGQTEAFF	TRBV6-5	NA	NA	TRBJ1-1
TGTGCCAGCAGTCCGACAGGGGTTAGGTCACCCCTCCACTTT	CASSPTGVRSPLHF	TRBV2	once	TRBD1	TRBJ1-6
TGTGCCAGCAGTTTCTCCCTAGCGGGAGCCGGGGACTCCTACAATGAGCAGTTCTTC	CASSFSLAGAGDSYNEQFF	TRBV28	NA	TRBD2	TRBJ2-1
TGTGCCAGCACCCACCGTACTAGCGAGGAGACCCAGTACTTC	CASTHRTSEETQYF	TRBV7-9	once	TRBD2	TRBJ2-5
TGTGCCAGCAGCTTGGGGGGAGAGTATGGCTACACCTTC	CASSLGGEYGYTF	TRBV11-2	NA	NA	TRBJ1-2
TGCGCCAGCAGTCAGGGGCAGTCCTACGAGCAGTACTTC	CASSQGQSYEQYF	TRBV23-1	NA	NA	TRBJ2-7
TGTGCCACCAGCAGTCGCCTAGCGGGAGGGTCGTTTAAGCAGTACTTC	CATSSRLAGGSFKQYF	TRBV15	NA	TRBD2	TRBJ2-7
TGTGCCAGCAGCTTTCTAGCGGGGGACACATACAATGAGCAGTTCTTC	CASSFLAGDTYNEQFF	TRBV7-8	NA	TRBD2	TRBJ2-1
TGTGCCAGCAGGTTGAGCTCTGGAAACACCATATATTTT	CASRLSSGNTIYF	TRBV7-9	NA	NA	TRBJ1-3
TGCGCCAGCAGCCCTTACTCCGGGACCCAAGGGGAAAAACTGTTTTTT	CASSPYSGTQGEKLFF	TRBV4-1	NA	NA	TRBJ1-4
TGTGCCAGCAGTCACAGACAGGGGGCGCAATCACCCCTCCACTTT	CASSHRQGAQSPLHF	TRBV6-1	NA	TRBD1	TRBJ1-6
TGTGCCAGTAGTATGAACAGGGAGCAGTACTTC	CASSMNREQYF	TRBV19	few	NA	TRBJ2-7
TGCGCCAGCAGGTCGGACGACAGGGGTGGAAACACCATATATTTT	CASRSDDRGGNTIYF	TRBV5-1	NA	TRBD1	TRBJ1-3
TGTGCCAGTAGTCAGTGGTCCACTGAAGCTTTCTTT	CASSQWSTEAFF	TRBV19	few	NA	TRBJ1-1
TGTGCCAGCGAACGATCTTGGACAGGGGATGTTACGGCCCTCCACTTT	CASERSWTGDVTALHF	TRBV2	few	TRBD1	TRBJ1-6
TGTGCCAGCAGCTTAAGCCGGGGGCAGTTCTTC	CASSLSRGQFF	TRBV7-9	NA	NA	TRBJ2-1
TGTGCCAGCAGCTTAGCAAGGGGACCTAACTATGGCTACACCTTC	CASSLARGPNYGYTF	TRBV7-2	NA	NA	TRBJ1-2
TGTGCCAGCAGCCACCCAGGACAGGGGATTCGTCTGTACTTC	CASSHPGQGIRLYF	TRBV7-9	NA	TRBD1	TRBJ2-7
TGTGCCAGCAGCGGAGGCGGGGGCTGGCAGCCCCAGCATTTT	CASSGGGGWQPQHF	TRBV7-2	NA	NA	TRBJ1-5
TGTGCCAGCAGTTACTCGACTAATCCTTCCTACGAGCAGTACTTC	CASSYSTNPSYEQYF	TRBV6-5	NA	NA	TRBJ2-7
TGTGCCAGCAGTTATCCCGGACAGAGGCATGAAAAACTGTTTTTT	CASSYPGQRHEKLFF	TRBV6-5	NA	NA	TRBJ1-4
TGTGCCAGCAGTCCCACAGGGACGGGGGGCTACACCTTC	CASSPTGTGGYTF	TRBV5-4	NA	NA	TRBJ1-2
TGCGCCAGCAACGAAATCCCGGACACTGAAGCTTTCTTT	CASNEIPDTEAFF	TRBV5-1	NA	NA	TRBJ1-1
TGTGCCAGCAGTAATTATTATGCCCCGGGACGAAACCTGCGGGAGACCCAGTACTTC	CASSNYYAPGRNLRETQYF	TRBV6-4	NA	NA	TRBJ2-5
TGTGCCAGCAGCCAATTCTTTTGGACTAGCGCACGCCAAGAGACCCAGTACTTC	CASSQFFWTSARQETQYF	TRBV16	few	TRBD2	TRBJ2-5
TGTGCCAGCAGCTCGGGACAGGGACCCCCAACTAATGAAAAACTGTTTTTT	CASSSGQGPPTNEKLFF	TRBV7-9	NA	TRBD1	TRBJ1-4
TGTGCCAGCAGCCTAGACAGGGGGCAAGGCTACACCTTC	CASSLDRGQGYTF	TRBV28	once	TRBD1	TRBJ1-2
TGTGCCAGCAGTCCGACTAATCAGCCCCAGCATTTT	CASSPTNQPQHF	TRBV2	NA	NA	TRBJ1-5
TGTGCCTGGGGGCTGGACTACGCCTCTGGGGCCAACGTCCTGACTTTC	CAWGLDYASGANVLTF	TRBV30	NA	NA	TRBJ2-6
TGTGCCAGCAGCTTAGGGGGCGTTTTTTCCTACGAGCAGTACTTC	CASSLGGVFSYEQYF	TRBV7-2	NA	NA	TRBJ2-7
TGTGCCAGCAGTTCGGGACTTCACCAAGAGACCCAGTACTTC	CASSSGLHQETQYF	TRBV6-5	NA	NA	TRBJ2-5